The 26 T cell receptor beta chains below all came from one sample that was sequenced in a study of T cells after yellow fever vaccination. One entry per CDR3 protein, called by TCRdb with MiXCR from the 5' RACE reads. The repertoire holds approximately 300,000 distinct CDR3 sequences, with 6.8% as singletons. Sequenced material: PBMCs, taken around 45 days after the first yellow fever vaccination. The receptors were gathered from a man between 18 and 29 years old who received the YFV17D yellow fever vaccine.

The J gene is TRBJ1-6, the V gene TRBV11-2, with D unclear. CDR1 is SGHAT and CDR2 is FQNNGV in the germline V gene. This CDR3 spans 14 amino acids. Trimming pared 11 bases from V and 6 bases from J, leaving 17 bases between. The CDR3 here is CASRAGRTNSPLHF. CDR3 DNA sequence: TGTGCCTCCCGAGCCGGCAGAACTAATTCACCCCTCCACTTT.

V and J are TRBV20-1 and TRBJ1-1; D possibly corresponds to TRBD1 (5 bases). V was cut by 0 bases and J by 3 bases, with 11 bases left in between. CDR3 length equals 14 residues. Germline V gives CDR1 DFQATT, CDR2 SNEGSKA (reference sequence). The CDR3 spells CSAREGPSDTEAFF. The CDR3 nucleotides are TGCAGTGCTAGAGAGGGGCCATCGGACACTGAAGCTTTCTTT.

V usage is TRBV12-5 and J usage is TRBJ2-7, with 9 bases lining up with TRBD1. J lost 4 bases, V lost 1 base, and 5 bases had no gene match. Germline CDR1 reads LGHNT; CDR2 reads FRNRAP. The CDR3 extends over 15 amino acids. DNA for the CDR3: TGTGCTAGTGGTTTGGGGAGGACAGGGGTATACGAGCAGTACTTC. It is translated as CASGLGRTGVYEQYF.

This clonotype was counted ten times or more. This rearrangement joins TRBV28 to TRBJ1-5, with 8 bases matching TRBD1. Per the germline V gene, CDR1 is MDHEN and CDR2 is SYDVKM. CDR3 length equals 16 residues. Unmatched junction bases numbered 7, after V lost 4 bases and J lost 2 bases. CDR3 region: CASSWSGRGRNQPQHF. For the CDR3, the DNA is TGTGCCAGCAGTTGGTCGGGCAGGGGGCGCAATCAGCCCCAGCATTTT.

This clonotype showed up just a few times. The CDR3 DNA reads TGCGCCAGCAGCCAAGATCGGGTGGATAGCTCCTACAATGAGCAGTTCTTC. Protein product: CASSQDRVDSSYNEQFF. The rearrangement uses TRBV4-3 and TRBJ2-1; D unclear. This CDR3 spans 17 amino acids. The V gene lost 0 bases and the J gene lost 0 bases, with 12 bases spanning the gap. The germline gives CDR1 LGHNA, CDR2 YSLEER.

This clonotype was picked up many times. DNA of the CDR3: TGCAGTGCTAGAGAGTCAGGGAATCAGCCCCAGCATTTT. Its translation is CSARESGNQPQHF. The chain is built from TRBV20-1 and TRBJ1-5, with a weak D call TRBD1 (5 bases). V shed 0 bases and J shed 4 bases, with 7 bases lying between them. Germline-derived CDR1 and CDR2 are DFQATT and SNEGSKA (reference sequence). The CDR3 consists of 13 residues.

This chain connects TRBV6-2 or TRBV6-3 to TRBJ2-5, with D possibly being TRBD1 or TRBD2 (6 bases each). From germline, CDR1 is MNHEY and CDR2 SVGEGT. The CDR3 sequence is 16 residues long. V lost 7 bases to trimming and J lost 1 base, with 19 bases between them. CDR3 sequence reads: CASTILWGAPQETQYF. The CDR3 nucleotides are TGTGCCAGCACTATACTTTGGGGGGCGCCCCAAGAGACCCAGTACTTC.

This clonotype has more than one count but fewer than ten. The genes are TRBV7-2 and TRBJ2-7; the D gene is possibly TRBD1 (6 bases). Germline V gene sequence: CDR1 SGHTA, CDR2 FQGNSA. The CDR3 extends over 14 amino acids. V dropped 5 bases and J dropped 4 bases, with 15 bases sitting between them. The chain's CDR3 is CASSDMGTSYEQYF. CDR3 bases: TGTGCCAGCAGCGATATGGGGACATCGTACGAGCAGTACTTC.

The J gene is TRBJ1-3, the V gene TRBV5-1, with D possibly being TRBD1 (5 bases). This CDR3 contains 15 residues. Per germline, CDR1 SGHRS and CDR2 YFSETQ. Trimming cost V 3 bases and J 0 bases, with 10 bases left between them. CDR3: CASSSDSFSGNTIYF. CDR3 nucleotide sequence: TGCGCCAGCAGCTCCGACAGTTTCTCTGGAAACACCATATATTTT.

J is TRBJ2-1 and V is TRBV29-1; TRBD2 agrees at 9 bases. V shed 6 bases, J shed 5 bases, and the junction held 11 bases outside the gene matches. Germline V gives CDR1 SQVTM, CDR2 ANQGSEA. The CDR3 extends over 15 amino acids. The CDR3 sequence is CSVAPTVAGDNEQFF. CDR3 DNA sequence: TGCAGCGTGGCCCCGACGGTAGCGGGGGACAATGAGCAGTTCTTC.

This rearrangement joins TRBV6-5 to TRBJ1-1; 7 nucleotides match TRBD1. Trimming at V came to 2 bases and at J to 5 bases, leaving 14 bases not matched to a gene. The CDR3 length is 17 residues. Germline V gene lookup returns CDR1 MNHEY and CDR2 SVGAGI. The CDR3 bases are TGTGCCAGCAGTTACGCCGAATCTAACAGGGGTCAGACTGAAGCTTTCTTT. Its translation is CASSYAESNRGQTEAFF.

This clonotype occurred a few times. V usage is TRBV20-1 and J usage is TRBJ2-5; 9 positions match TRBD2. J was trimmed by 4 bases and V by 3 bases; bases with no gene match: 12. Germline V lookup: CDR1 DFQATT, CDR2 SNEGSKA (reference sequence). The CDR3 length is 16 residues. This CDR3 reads CSARAPLRGGLETQYF. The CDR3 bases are TGCAGTGCTAGGGCCCCGCTGCGGGGGGGCCTAGAGACCCAGTACTTC.

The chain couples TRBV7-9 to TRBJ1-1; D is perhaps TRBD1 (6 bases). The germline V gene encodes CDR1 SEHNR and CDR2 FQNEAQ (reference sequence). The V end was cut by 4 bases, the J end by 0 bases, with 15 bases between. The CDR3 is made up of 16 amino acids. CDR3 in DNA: TGTGCCAGCAGCTCCCGGCGGACAGCTCTGAACACTGAAGCTTTCTTT. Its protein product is CASSSRRTALNTEAFF.

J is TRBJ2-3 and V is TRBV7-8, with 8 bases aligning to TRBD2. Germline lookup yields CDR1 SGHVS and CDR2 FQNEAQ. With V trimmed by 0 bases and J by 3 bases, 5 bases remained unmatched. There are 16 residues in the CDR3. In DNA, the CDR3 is TGTGCCAGCAGCTTAGCAGTTCCTAGCGGGACAGATACGCAGTATTTT. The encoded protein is CASSLAVPSGTDTQYF.

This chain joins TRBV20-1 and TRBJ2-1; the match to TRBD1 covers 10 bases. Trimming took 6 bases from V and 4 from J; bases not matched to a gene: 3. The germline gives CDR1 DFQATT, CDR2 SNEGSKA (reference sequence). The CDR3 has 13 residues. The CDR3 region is CSALGQGYNEQFF. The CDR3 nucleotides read TGCAGTGCGTTGGGACAGGGGTACAATGAGCAGTTCTTC.

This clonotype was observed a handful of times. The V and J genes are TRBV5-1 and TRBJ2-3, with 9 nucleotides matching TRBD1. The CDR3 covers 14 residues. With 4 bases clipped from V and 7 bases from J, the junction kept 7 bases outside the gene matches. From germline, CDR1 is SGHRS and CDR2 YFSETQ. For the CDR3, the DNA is TGCGCCAGCAGCCTCGGGGACAGGGTAAATACGCAGTATTTT. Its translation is CASSLGDRVNTQYF. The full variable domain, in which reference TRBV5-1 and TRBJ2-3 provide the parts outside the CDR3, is KAGVTQTPRYLIKTRGQQVTLSCSPISGHRSVSWYQQTPGQGLQFLFEYFSETQRNKGNFPGRFSGRQFSNSRSEMNVSTLELGDSALYLCASSLGDRVNTQYFGPGTRLTVL.

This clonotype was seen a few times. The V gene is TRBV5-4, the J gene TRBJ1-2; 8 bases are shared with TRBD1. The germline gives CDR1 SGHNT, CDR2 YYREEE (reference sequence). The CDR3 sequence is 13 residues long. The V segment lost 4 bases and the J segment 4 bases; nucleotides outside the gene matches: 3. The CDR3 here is CASSTQGVYGYTF. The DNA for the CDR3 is TGTGCCAGCAGCACACAGGGGGTCTATGGCTACACCTTC.

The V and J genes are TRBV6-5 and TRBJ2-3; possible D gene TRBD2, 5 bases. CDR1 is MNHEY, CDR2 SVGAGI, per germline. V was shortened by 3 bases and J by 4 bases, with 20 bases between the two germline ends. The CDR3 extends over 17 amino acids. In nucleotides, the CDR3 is TGTGCCAGCAGTTATCGCCCCTTTGCAGGAGGAGCAGATACGCAGTATTTT. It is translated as CASSYRPFAGGADTQYF.

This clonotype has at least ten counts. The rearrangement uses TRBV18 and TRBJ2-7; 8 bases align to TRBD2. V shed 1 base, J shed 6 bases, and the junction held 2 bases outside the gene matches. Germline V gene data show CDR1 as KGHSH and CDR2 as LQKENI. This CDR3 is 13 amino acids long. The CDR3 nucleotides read TGTGCCAGCTCACCACTCGGGGGGGGCGAGCAGTACGTC. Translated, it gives CASSPLGGGEQYV.

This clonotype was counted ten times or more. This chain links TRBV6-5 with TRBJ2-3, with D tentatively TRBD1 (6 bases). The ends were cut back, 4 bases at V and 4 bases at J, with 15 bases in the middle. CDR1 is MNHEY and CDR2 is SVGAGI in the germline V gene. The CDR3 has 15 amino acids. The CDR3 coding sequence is TGTGCCAGCAGTTTAACAGGGAGTCGCGCAGATACGCAGTATTTT. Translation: CASSLTGSRADTQYF.

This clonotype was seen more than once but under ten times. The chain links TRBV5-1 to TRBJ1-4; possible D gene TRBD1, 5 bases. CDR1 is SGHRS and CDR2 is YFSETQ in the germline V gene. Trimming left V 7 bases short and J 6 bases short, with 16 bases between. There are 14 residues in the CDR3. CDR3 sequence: CASGLRQGDEKLFF. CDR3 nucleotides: TGCGCCAGCGGTCTGAGACAAGGGGATGAAAAACTGTTTTTT.

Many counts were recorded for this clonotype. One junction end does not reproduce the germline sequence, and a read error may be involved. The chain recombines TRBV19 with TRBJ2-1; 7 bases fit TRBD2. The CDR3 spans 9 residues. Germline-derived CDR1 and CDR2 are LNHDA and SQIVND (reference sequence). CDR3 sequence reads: CAAGDEQFF. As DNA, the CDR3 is TGCGCGGCGGGGGATGAGCAGTTCTTC.

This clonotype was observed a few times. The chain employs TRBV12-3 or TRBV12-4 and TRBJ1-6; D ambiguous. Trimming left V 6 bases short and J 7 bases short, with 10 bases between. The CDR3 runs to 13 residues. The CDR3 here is CASSLQRNSPLHF. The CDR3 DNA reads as TGTGCCAGCAGCTTACAACGCAATTCACCCCTCCACTTT.

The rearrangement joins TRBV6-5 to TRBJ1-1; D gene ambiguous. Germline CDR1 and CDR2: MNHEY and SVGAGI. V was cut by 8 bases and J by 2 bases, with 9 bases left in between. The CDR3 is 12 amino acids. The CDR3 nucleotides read TGTGCCAGCCAAGACCCCAACACTGAAGCTTTCTTT. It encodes CASQDPNTEAFF.

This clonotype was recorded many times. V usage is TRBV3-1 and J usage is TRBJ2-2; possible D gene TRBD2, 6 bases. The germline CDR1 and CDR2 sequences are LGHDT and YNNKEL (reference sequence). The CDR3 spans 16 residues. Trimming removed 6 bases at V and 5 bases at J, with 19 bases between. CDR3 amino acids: CASRHSAGGWTGELFF. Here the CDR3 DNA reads TGTGCCAGCAGACATTCGGCCGGGGGATGGACCGGGGAGCTGTTTTTT.

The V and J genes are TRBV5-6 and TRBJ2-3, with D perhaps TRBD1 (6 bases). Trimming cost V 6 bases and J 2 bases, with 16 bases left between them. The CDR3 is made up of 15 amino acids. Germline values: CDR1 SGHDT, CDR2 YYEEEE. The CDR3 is CASTTTGLLTDTQYF. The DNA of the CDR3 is TGTGCCAGCACCACAACAGGGCTTCTCACAGATACGCAGTATTTT.